This passage covers 14 T cell receptor beta chains from one sample sequenced in a study of vaccination effects on CD4 cells after COVID-19. The antigens of these receptors remain unknown. Data came from immunoSEQ multiplex PCR; TCRdb stores just in-frame clones and leaves some out. Of about 23,000 clones in the sample, roughly two thirds are singletons; the top ten hold approximately 5%. Before sequencing, viral peptide pools were used by the ViraFEST assay to expand antigen-specific CD4+ T cells. Culture proceeded for approximately 10 days, and CD4+ T cells were then isolated. Neither prior SARS-CoV-2 infection nor positive nucleocapsid antibodies were present in the vaccine recipients. This sample comprised CD4+ T cells from PBMCs cultured with SARS-CoV-2 spike peptides, obtained before COVID-19 vaccination. Receptors were obtained from a human donor who received a COVID-19 vaccine.

This clone was found once. The CDR3 DNA reads TGTGCCAGCAGCCGAGGGGTCACAGATACGCAGTATTTT. It translates to CASSRGVTDTQYF. V and J are TRBV11-3 and TRBJ2-3; D possibly matches TRBD1 or TRBD2 (5 bases each). Trimming shortened V by 5 bases and J by 2 bases, and 8 bases separated the two germline ends. The CDR3 covers 13 residues. The germline gives CDR1 SGHNT, CDR2 YENEEA.

The chain couples TRBV27 to TRBJ2-1; 10 bases match TRBD2. CDR1 is MNHEY and CDR2 is SMNVEV in the germline V gene (reference sequence). V trimming: 4 bases; J trimming: 7 bases; junction bases outside the gene matches: 10. This CDR3 comprises 16 residues. CDR3 sequence: CASSSPSGRAINEQFF. CDR3 nucleotide sequence: TGTGCCAGCAGTTCCCCGAGCGGGAGGGCCATAAATGAGCAGTTCTTC.

The J gene is TRBJ2-5, the V gene TRBV10-1; 11 nucleotides align to TRBD2. Looked up from germline, CDR1 is WNHNN and CDR2 is SYGVQD (reference sequence). This CDR3 contains 18 residues. V lost 0 bases, J lost 3 bases, and 9 bases stayed unmatched. CDR3 sequence reads: CASSESVGLAVSEETQYF. As DNA, the CDR3 is TGCGCCAGCAGTGAGTCTGTGGGACTAGCGGTTTCGGAAGAGACCCAGTACTTC.

The chain's CDR3 is CASSMGLAGAPNTQYF. CDR3 coding DNA: TGTGCCAGCAGCATGGGACTAGCGGGAGCCCCGAATACGCAGTATTTT. The chain couples TRBV11-2 to TRBJ2-3; TRBD2 matches 14 bases. Germline loops: CDR1 SGHAT, CDR2 FQNNGV. The CDR3 is 16 residues long. V dropped 5 bases and J dropped 7; count of bases not matched to a gene: 8.

V is TRBV13 and J is TRBJ2-3; TRBD2 matches at 11 bases. The CDR3 has 14 residues. In germline, CDR1 is PRHDT, CDR2 FYEKMQ (reference sequence). The J segment lost 14 bases and the V segment lost 0 bases, leaving 7 bases of the junction unmatched. The CDR3 bases are TGTGCCAGCAGCTTAGGACTAGCGGGAGCCCCTACGTATTTT. Translation: CASSLGLAGAPTYF. Looking up the rest from reference TRBV13 and TRBJ2-3 gives the full variable domain: AAGVIQSPRHLIKEKRETATLKCYPIPRHDTVYWYQQGPGQDPQFLISFYEKMQSDKGSIPDRFSAQQFSDYHSELNMSSLELGDSALYFCASSLGLAGAPTYFGPGTRLTVL.

This clone was picked up a small number of times. This chain joins TRBV5-6 and TRBJ1-1; D not resolved. There are 13 residues in the CDR3. Trimming took 2 bases from V and 11 from J, leaving 16 bases between them. Germline V lookup: CDR1 SGHDT, CDR2 YYEEEE. The CDR3 protein is CASSFEFGGEAFF. In nucleotides, the CDR3 is TGTGCCAGCAGCTTCGAGTTCGGTGGTGAGGCTTTCTTT. The full variable domain, with the rest looked up from reference TRBV5-6 and TRBJ1-1, is DAGVTQSPTHLIKTRGQQVTLRCSPKSGHDTVSWYQQALGQGPQFIFQYYEEEERQRGNFPDRFSGHQFPNYSSELNVNALLLGDSALYLCASSFEFGGEAFFGQGTRLTVV.

The rearrangement joins TRBV18 to TRBJ2-2, with D unresolved. The V gene's germline CDR1 is KGHSH and CDR2 LQKENI. CDR3 length: 14 residues. With 3 bases removed from V and 5 bases from J, the gap between germline ends came to 10 bases. CDR3 sequence reads: CASSPRQATGELFF. The CDR3 bases are TGTGCCAGCTCACCTCGGCAGGCGACCGGGGAGCTGTTTTTT.

V is TRBV6-5 and J is TRBJ2-1; TRBD2 agrees at 7 bases. CDR3 length: 13 residues. J lost 12 bases, V lost 8 bases, and 13 bases had no gene match. CDR1 MNHEY and CDR2 SVGAGI come from the germline V gene. This chain's CDR3 is CASLVRGREVQFF. The CDR3 DNA follows: TGTGCCAGCCTCGTTCGAGGGAGGGAGGTGCAGTTCTTC.

This clone came up once. J is TRBJ2-3 and V is TRBV14; tentatively, D is TRBD2 (5 bases). This CDR3 has 16 amino acids. Germline V gene data show CDR1 as SGHDN and CDR2 as FVKESK. The V end was cut by 4 bases, the J end by 4 bases, with 18 bases between. The CDR3 spells CASSPFLGRGADTQYF. The CDR3, as DNA: TGTGCCAGCAGCCCCTTTCTAGGGAGAGGTGCAGATACGCAGTATTTT. Combining the CDR3 with reference TRBV14 and TRBJ2-3 gives the whole variable domain EAGVTQFPSHSVIEKGQTVTLRCDPISGHDNLYWYRRVMGKEIKFLLHFVKESKQDESGMPNNRFLAERTGGTYSTLKVQPAELEDSGVYFCASSPFLGRGADTQYFGPGTRLTVL.

The V gene is TRBV18, the J gene TRBJ1-1; no definite D call. Deletions cut 2 bases from V and 2 bases from J, with 6 bases between. CDR1 is KGHSH and CDR2 is LQKENI in the germline V gene. This CDR3 has 13 amino acids. CDR3 DNA: TGTGCCAGCTCACCAGCCCTCAACACTGAAGCTTTCTTT. Translating gives CASSPALNTEAFF.

The genes are TRBV19 and TRBJ1-5, with TRBD1 matching 7 bases. The CDR3 is 16 residues long. Unmatched junction bases numbered 12, after V lost 7 bases and J lost 3 bases. Germline assignment: CDR1 LNHDA and CDR2 SQIVND (reference sequence). CDR3 in amino acids: CASTQGQWLYNQPQHF. CDR3 nucleotides: TGTGCCAGTACCCAGGGACAGTGGCTATACAATCAGCCCCAGCATTTT.

The rearrangement uses TRBV10-1 and TRBJ1-1, with D unresolved. The V and J ends lost 2 bases and 8 bases respectively, with 12 bases between them. The CDR3 is 13 residues long. CDR1 and CDR2 from the germline V gene are WNHNN and SYGVQD (reference sequence). CDR3 bases: TGCGCCAGCAGTGAGAAGAGGAGCGGGGAAGCTTTCTTT. Translated: CASSEKRSGEAFF.

The rearrangement joins TRBV2 to TRBJ2-3; D unresolved. Per germline, CDR1 SNHLY and CDR2 FYNNEI. The CDR3 consists of 13 residues. V dropped 7 bases and J dropped 3 bases, with 11 bases sitting between them. Here the CDR3 reads CASNFQGTDTQYF. The CDR3 nucleotides are TGTGCCAGCAACTTTCAAGGAACAGATACGCAGTATTTT.

The V and J genes are TRBV6-5 and TRBJ1-2, with D uncertain. Looked up from germline, CDR1 is MNHEY and CDR2 is SVGAGI. The CDR3 is 14 amino acids. Trimming took 0 bases from V and 0 from J, leaving 5 bases between them. The CDR3 here is CASSYSQPNYGYTF. As DNA, the CDR3 is TGTGCCAGCAGTTACTCACAACCTAACTATGGCTACACCTTC.